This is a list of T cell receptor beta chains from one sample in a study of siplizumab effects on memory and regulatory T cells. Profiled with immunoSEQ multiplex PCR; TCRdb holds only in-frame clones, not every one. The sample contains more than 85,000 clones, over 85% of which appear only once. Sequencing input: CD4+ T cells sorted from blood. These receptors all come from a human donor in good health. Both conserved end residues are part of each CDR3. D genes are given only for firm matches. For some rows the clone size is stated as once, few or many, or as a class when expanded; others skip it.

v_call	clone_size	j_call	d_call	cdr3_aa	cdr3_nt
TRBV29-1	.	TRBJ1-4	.	CSVINNEKLFF	TGCAGCGTTATCAATAATGAAAAACTGTTTTTT
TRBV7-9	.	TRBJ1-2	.	CASSSVRGPILGYTF	TGTGCCAGCAGCTCGGTCCGGGGACCGATCCTGGGCTACACCTTC
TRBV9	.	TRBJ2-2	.	CASSVEGAGGELFF	TGTGCCAGCAGCGTGGAGGGAGCGGGCGGGGAGCTGTTTTTT
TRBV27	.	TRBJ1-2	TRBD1	CASSLSSGGGLYGYTF	TGTGCCAGCAGTTTATCTTCAGGGGGCGGGCTTTATGGCTACACCTTC
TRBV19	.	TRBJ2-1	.	CASVRRTGSWNEQFF	TGTGCCAGTGTCCGTAGAACGGGGAGTTGGAATGAGCAGTTCTTC
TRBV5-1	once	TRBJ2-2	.	CASSFRESTGELFF	TGCGCCAGCAGCTTTCGGGAAAGCACCGGGGAGCTGTTTTTT
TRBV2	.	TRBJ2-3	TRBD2	CASRSQGLAGRTDTQYF	TGTGCCAGCAGATCCCAGGGACTAGCGGGCCGCACAGATACGCAGTATTTT
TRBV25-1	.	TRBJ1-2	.	CASSDQGIYGYTF	TGTGCCAGCAGTGACCAGGGGATCTATGGCTACACCTTC
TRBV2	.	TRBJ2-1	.	CASSEGLSNEQFF	TGTGCCAGCAGTGAAGGGCTAAGCAATGAGCAGTTCTTC
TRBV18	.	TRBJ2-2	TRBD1	CASSVGQGAYTGELFF	TGTGCCAGCTCAGTGGGTCAGGGGGCCTACACCGGGGAGCTGTTTTTT
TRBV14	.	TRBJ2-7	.	CASSQGVQIISTEQYF	TGTGCCAGCAGCCAAGGTGTCCAGATTATTTCTACGGAGCAGTACTTC
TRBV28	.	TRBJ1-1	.	CASSFSGLNTEAFF	TGTGCCAGCAGTTTTTCAGGGCTGAACACTGAAGCTTTCTTT
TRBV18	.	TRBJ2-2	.	CASSPGQNTGELFF	TGTGCCAGCTCACCCGGCCAGAACACCGGGGAGCTGTTTTTT
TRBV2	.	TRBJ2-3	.	CASSEIGFEDTQYF	TGTGCCAGCAGTGAAATAGGGTTCGAAGATACGCAGTATTTT
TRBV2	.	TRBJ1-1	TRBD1	CASSGTGGEAFF	TGTGCCAGCAGCGGGACAGGGGGTGAAGCTTTCTTT
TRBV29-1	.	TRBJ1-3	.	CSVATGGIGNTIYF	TGCAGCGTTGCCACCGGGGGAATTGGAAACACCATATATTTT
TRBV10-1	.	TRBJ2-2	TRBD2	CASSGAGLNTGELFF	TGCGCCAGCAGTGGAGCGGGACTCAACACCGGGGAGCTGTTTTTT
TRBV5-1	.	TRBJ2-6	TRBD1	CASSRISGTGVSGANVLTF	TGCGCCAGCAGCAGGATTTCCGGGACAGGGGTCTCTGGGGCCAACGTCCTGACTTTC
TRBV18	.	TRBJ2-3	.	CASSPIPSGTDTQYF	TGTGCCAGCTCACCAATCCCTAGCGGCACAGATACGCAGTATTTT
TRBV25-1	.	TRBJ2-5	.	CASSALTVLQETQYF	TGTGCCAGCAGTGCCTTGACAGTTCTCCAAGAGACCCAGTACTTC
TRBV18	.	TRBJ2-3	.	CASSPPGTDTQYF	TGTGCCAGCTCACCACCGGGGACAGATACGCAGTATTTT
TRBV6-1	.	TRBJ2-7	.	CATSGTAESSYEQYF	TGTGCCACTTCCGGGACCGCCGAAAGCTCCTACGAGCAGTACTTC
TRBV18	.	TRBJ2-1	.	CASSPAAYNEQFF	TGTGCCAGCTCACCGGCTGCATACAATGAGCAGTTCTTC
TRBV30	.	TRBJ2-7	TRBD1	CAWGQGAPGEQYF	TGTGCCTGGGGACAGGGGGCGCCGGGGGAGCAGTACTTC
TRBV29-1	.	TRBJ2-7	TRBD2	CSVEGLAGGYEQYF	TGCAGCGTTGAAGGGCTAGCGGGAGGTTACGAGCAGTACTTC
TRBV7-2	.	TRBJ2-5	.	CASSSASGGRGETQYF	TGTGCCAGCAGTTCAGCCTCGGGGGGCAGGGGGGAGACCCAGTACTTC
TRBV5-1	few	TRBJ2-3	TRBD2	CASSLVAGGGDTQYF	TGCGCCAGCAGCTTGGTAGCGGGAGGGGGAGATACGCAGTATTTT
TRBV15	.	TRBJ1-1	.	CATSRGGGRLNTEAFF	TGTGCCACCAGCAGAGGCGGAGGGAGACTGAACACTGAAGCTTTCTTT
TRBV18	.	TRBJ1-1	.	CASSPIAGAEAFF	TGTGCCAGCTCACCCATCGCAGGCGCTGAAGCTTTCTTT
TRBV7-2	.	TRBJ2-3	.	CASSLKGDTQYF	TGTGCCAGCAGCTTAAAGGGAGATACGCAGTATTTT
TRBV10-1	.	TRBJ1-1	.	CASSEQPNTEAFF	TGCGCCAGCAGTGAGCAGCCGAACACTGAAGCTTTCTTT
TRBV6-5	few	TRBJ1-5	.	CASGPNQPQHF	TGTGCCAGCGGGCCCAATCAGCCCCAGCATTTT
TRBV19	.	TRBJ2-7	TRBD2	CASSMGPGREFSYEQYF	TGTGCCAGTAGTATGGGCCCCGGGCGGGAGTTTTCCTACGAGCAGTACTTC
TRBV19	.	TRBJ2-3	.	CASSIVPGEDTQYF	TGTGCCAGTAGTATAGTTCCGGGGGAGGATACGCAGTATTTT
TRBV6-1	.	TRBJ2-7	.	CASSGSGFYEQYF	TGTGCCAGCAGTGGTTCGGGGTTCTACGAGCAGTACTTC
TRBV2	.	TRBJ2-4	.	CASSEQGRDDIQYF	TGTGCCAGCAGTGAACAGGGGCGCGACGACATTCAGTACTTC
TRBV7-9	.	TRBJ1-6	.	CASSLGLGDGYNSPLHF	TGTGCCAGCAGCTTAGGCCTTGGGGACGGATATAATTCACCCCTCCACTTT
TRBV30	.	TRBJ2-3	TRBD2	CAWSTTWTSGSTDTQYF	TGTGCCTGGAGTACAACTTGGACTAGCGGTAGCACAGATACGCAGTATTTT
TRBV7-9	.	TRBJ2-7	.	CASSLSLQSYEQYF	TGTGCCAGCAGCTTGAGTCTCCAGTCCTACGAGCAGTACTTC
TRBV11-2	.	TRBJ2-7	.	CASSLVGQSLRVQYF	TGTGCCAGCAGCTTAGTTGGACAGAGCCTACGGGTGCAGTACTTC
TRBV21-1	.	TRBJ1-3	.	CASSSCSGNTIYF	TGTGCCAGCAGCTCATGCTCTGGAAACACCATATATTTT
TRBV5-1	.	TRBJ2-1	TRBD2	CASSLSVAGSYNEQFF	TGCGCCAGCAGCTTGAGCGTAGCGGGCTCCTACAATGAGCAGTTCTTC